This T cell receptor beta chain was captured in a study of Tregs in tolerant kidney transplant recipients. This clone occurred once. Clones were read by immunoSEQ multiplex PCR, and TCRdb kept only the in-frame ones, dropping some. The table has roughly 69,000 clones, roughly 98% seen once; the top ten hold around 0.34%. This receptor was identified in a human donor who received a combined kidney and bone marrow transplant. The sample in question was Tregs from blood, obtained before the transplant.

The chain's CDR3 is CASRPRQGFTDTQYF. The CDR3 nucleotides read TGCGCCAGCAGACCTAGACAGGGTTTCACAGATACGCAGTATTTT. The genes are TRBV5-1 and TRBJ2-3; 7 bases are a match to TRBD1. V was pared by 5 bases and J by 2 bases, with 8 bases of the junction left unmatched. The germline V gene has CDR1 SGHRS and CDR2 YFSETQ. The CDR3 sequence is 15 residues long.